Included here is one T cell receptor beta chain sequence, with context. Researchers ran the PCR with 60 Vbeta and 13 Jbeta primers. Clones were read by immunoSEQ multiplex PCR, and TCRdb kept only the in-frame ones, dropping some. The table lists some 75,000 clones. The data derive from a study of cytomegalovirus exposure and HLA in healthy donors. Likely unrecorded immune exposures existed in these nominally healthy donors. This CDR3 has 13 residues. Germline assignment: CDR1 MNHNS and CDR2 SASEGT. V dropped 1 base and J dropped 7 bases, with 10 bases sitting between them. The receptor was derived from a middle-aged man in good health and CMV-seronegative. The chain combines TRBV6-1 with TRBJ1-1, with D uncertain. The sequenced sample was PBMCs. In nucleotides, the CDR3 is TGTGCCAGCAGTGAAGTACCTGAGGGTGAAGCTTTCTTT. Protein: CASSEVPEGEAFF.